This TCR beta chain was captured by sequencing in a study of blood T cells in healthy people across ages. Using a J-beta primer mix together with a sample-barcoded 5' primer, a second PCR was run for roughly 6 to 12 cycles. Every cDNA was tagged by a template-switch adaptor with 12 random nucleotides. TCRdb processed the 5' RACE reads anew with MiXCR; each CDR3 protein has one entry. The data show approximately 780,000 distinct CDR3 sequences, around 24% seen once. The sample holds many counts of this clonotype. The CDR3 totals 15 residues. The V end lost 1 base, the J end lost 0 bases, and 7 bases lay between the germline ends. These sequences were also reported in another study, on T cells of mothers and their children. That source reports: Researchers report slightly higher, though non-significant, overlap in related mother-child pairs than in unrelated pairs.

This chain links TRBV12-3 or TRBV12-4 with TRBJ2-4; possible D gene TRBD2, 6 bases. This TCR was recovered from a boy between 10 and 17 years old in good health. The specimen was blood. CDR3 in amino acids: CASSLGGLAKNIQYF. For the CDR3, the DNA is TGTGCCAGCAGTTTAGGGGGACTAGCCAAAAACATTCAGTACTTC.